This section outlines one T cell receptor beta chain sequence together with its context. Its cognate antigen is unknown. The V end was cut by 10 bases, the J end by 6 bases, with 25 bases between. This CDR3 spans 15 amino acids. From germline, CDR1 is MNHNS and CDR2 SASEGT. Here immunoSEQ multiplex PCR was the method, and the copy in TCRdb shows in-frame clones only, minus some. The table records about 40,000 clones, 82% of them present only once. This sample is part of a study of OX40 agonist ivuxolimab in advanced cancers. Study details: Every patient in dose escalation had hepatocellular carcinoma, melanoma, renal cell or head and neck cancer. Three partial responders included one hepatocellular carcinoma patient and two cutaneous melanoma patients.

Study observations and caveats: Low levels of normalized T-cell clonal expansion also appeared in some nonresponders. In CD8+ T cells, expanded clones were on average more numerous than in CD4+.

The rearrangement links TRBV6-1 to TRBJ2-7; weak D call: TRBD2 (5 bases). The receptor's source is an adult with an advanced solid tumor such as melanoma, head and neck, liver or kidney cancer. Sample: CD4+ or CD8+ T cells sorted from blood, taken in a trial of the OX40 agonist ivuxolimab. The CDR3 is CATQMGLGEIFEQYF. The CDR3, as DNA: TGTGCCACGCAAATGGGCCTCGGGGAGATATTCGAGCAGTACTTC.